This TCR beta chain came from a study of CD4+ T cells in melanoma. Here immunoSEQ multiplex PCR was the method, and the copy in TCRdb shows in-frame clones only, minus some. The sample carries 90,000 to 130,000 clones, approximately 90% recorded once. Turning to this clone: The antigen remains unidentified.

Notes on the study in general: In melanoma, neoantigen-specific CD4+ T cells reportedly differed in differentiation state. CD8+ T cell, macrophage and B cell function reportedly correlated with neoantigen-specific CD4+ T cells.

Germline loops: CDR1 SGHNT, CDR2 YYREEE (reference sequence). This CDR3 region has 16 residues. V trimming: 0 bases; J trimming: 4 bases; junction bases outside the gene matches: 8. This sequence joins TRBV5-4 and TRBJ2-5; TRBD1 matches 8 bases. The specimen was peripheral blood. The receptor comes from a human donor with melanoma. The CDR3 sequence is CASSLDRQGSVETQYF. CDR3 nucleotide sequence: TGTGCCAGCAGCTTGGATCGACAGGGGAGCGTAGAGACCCAGTACTTC. Drawing the rest from reference TRBV5-4 and TRBJ2-5, the complete variable domain is ETGVTQSPTHLIKTRGQQVTLRCSSQSGHNTVSWYQQALGQGPQFIFQYYREEENGRGNFPPRFSGLQFPNYSSELNVNALELDDSALYLCASSLDRQGSVETQYFGPGTRLLVL.